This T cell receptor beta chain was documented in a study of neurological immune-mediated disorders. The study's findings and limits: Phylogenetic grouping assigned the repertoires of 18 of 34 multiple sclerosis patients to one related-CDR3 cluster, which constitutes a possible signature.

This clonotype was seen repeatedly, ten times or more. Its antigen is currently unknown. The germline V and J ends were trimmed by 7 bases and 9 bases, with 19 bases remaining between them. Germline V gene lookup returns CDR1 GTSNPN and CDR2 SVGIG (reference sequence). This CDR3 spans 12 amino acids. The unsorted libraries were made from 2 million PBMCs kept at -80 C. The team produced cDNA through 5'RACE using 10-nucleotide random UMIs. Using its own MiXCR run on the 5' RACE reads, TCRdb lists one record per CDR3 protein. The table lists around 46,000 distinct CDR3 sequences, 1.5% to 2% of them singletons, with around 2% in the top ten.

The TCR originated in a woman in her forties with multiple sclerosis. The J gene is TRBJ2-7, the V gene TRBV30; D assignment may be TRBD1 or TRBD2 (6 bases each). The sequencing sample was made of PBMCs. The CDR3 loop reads CASSRGGGGQYF. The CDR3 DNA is TGTGCCTCCTCCAGGGGCGGAGGGGGGCAGTACTTC. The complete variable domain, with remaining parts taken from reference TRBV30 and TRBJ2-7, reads SQTIHQWPATLVQPVGSPLSLECTVEGTSNPNLYWYRQAAGRGLQLLFYSVGIGQISSEVPQNLSASRPQDRQFILSSKKLLLSDSGFYLCASSRGGGGQYFGPGTRLTVT.